A single sample gave rise to the 6 T cell receptor beta chains below, sequenced in a study of control samples from healthy donors and cancer patients. Sequencing used immunoSEQ multiplex PCR; TCRdb keeps in-frame clones, though not all of them. The sample has about 190,000 clones, about nine tenths seen once. Input material: blood. Source of these receptors: a man younger than 40 in good health.

The chain recombines TRBV7-9 with TRBJ1-6, with D tentatively TRBD1 (5 bases). The CDR3 sequence is 16 residues long. Germline V gene data show CDR1 as SEHNR and CDR2 as FQNEAQ (reference sequence). V was shortened by 5 bases and J by 6 bases, with 17 bases between the two germline ends. The CDR3, as DNA: TGTGCCAGCAGCCTACAAAGGGGCCGGGGTAATTCACCCCTCCACTTT. The encoded protein is CASSLQRGRGNSPLHF.

This chain uses TRBV6-5 with TRBJ2-7; D is unresolved. In germline, CDR1 is MNHEY, CDR2 SVGAGI. This CDR3 has 14 residues. The V end was cut by 5 bases, the J end by 2 bases, with 13 bases between. The CDR3 coding sequence is TGTGCCAGCAGTCCGGGCCCCGATCCCTACGAGCAGTACTTC. This codes for CASSPGPDPYEQYF.

This rearrangement joins TRBV7-8 to TRBJ2-1, with TRBD2 matching over 8 bases. The length of the CDR3 is 15 residues. The ends lost 6 bases at V and 8 bases at J; junction bases unmatched: 12. Germline-derived CDR1 and CDR2 are SGHVS and FQNEAQ. CDR3 in DNA: TGTGCCAGCAGGTTGTGGGGCCGGGGGGGCGATGAGCAGTTCTTC. Residues: CASRLWGRGGDEQFF.

The V call is TRBV27, the J call TRBJ1-1; D not certain. CDR3 size: 13 residues. Germline V CDR1 and CDR2: MNHEY, SMNVEV (reference sequence). V was shortened by 8 bases and J by 4 bases, with 14 bases between the two germline ends. The CDR3 nucleotides read TGTGCCAGCTGGCGGAGGGCAGGCACTGAAGCTTTCTTT. Its protein product is CASWRRAGTEAFF.

The rearrangement links TRBV7-2 to TRBJ1-1; D is possibly TRBD1 (6 bases). The germline V gene encodes CDR1 SGHTA and CDR2 FQGNSA. V was trimmed by 1 base and J by 0 bases, leaving 9 bases between them. The CDR3 length is 15 residues. As DNA, the CDR3 is TGTGCCAGCAGCTTAGTCTCAGGGGTGAACACTGAAGCTTTCTTT. Its translation: CASSLVSGVNTEAFF.

The genes are TRBV5-4 and TRBJ1-1; 7 nucleotides match TRBD1. The J segment lost 1 base and the V segment lost 0 bases, leaving 3 bases of the junction unmatched. The V gene's germline CDR1 is SGHNT and CDR2 YYREEE (reference sequence). The CDR3 runs to 15 residues. The CDR3 loop reads CASSLVGTANTEAFF. CDR3 coding DNA: TGTGCCAGCAGCTTGGTAGGGACAGCGAACACTGAAGCTTTCTTT.